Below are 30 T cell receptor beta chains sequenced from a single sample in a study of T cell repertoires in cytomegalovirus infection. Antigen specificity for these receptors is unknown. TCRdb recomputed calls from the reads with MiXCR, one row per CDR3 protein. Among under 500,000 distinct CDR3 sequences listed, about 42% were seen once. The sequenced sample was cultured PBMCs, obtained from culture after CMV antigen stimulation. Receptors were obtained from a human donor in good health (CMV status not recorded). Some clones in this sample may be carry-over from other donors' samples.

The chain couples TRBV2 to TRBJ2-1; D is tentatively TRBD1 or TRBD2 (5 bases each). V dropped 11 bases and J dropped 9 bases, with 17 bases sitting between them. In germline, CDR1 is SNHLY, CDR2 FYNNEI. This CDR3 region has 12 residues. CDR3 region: CAGTRAGSEQFF. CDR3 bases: TGTGCCGGGACCCGTGCGGGCAGTGAGCAGTTCTTC.

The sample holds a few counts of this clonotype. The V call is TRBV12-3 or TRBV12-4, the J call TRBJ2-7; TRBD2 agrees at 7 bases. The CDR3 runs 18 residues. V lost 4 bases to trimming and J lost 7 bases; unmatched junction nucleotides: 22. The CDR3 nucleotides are TGTGCCAGCAGTTCAGATTTCCCATCAGCGGGGAGGGGCTTGGAGCAGTACTTC. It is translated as CASSSDFPSAGRGLEQYF.

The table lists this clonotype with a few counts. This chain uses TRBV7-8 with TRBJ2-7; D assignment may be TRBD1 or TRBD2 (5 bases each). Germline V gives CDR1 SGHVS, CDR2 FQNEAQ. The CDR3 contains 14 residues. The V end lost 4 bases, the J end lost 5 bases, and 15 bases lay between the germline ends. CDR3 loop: CASSSEGPTNEQYF. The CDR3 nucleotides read TGTGCCAGCAGCTCCGAGGGACCAACCAACGAGCAGTACTTC.

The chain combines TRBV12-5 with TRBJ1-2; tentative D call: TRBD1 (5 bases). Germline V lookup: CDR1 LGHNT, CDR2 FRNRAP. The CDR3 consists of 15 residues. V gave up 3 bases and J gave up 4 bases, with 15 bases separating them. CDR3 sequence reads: CASGLRRGGIYGYTF. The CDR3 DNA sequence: TGTGCTAGTGGTTTACGCCGGGGGGGGATCTATGGCTACACCTTC.

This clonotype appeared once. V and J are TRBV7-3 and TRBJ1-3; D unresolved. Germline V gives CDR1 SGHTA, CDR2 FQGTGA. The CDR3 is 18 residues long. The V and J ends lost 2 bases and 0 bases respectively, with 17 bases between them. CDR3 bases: TGTGCCAGCAGCTTATTTCCCATAGCTACGAGCTCTGGAAACACCATATATTTT. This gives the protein CASSLFPIATSSGNTIYF.

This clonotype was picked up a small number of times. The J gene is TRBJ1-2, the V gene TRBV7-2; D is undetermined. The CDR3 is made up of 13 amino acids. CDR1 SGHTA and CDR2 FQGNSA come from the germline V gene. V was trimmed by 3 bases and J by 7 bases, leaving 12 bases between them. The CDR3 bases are TGTGCCAGCAGCTTTAATGTGGAAAGTGGCTACACCTTC. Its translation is CASSFNVESGYTF.

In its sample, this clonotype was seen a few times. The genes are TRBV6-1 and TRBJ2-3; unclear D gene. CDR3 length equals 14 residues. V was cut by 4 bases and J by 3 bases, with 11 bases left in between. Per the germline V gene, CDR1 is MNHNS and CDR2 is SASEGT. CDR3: CASSVGSATDTQYF. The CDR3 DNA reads TGTGCCAGCAGTGTAGGGTCAGCGACAGATACGCAGTATTTT.

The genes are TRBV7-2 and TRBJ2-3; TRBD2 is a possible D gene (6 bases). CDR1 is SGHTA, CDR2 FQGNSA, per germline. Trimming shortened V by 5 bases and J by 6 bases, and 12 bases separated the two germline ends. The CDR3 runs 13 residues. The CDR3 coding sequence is TGTGCCAGCAGCGGAGCAACTAGCGATACGCAGTATTTT. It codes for CASSGATSDTQYF.

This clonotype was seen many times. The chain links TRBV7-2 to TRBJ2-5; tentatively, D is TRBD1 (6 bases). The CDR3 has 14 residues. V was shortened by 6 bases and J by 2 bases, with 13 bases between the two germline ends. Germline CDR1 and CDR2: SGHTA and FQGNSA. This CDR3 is CASSPDRSQETQYF. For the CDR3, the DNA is TGTGCCAGCAGTCCTGACAGGTCTCAAGAGACCCAGTACTTC. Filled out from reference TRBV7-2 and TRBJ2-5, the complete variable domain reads GAGVSQSPSNKVTEKGKDVELRCDPISGHTALYWYRQSLGQGLEFLIYFQGNSAPDKSGLPSDRFSAERTGGSVSTLTIQRTQQEDSAVYLCASSPDRSQETQYFGPGTRLLVL.

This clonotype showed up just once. CDR3 DNA sequence: TGCGCCAGCAGCCCTAACGAGGGGGACATCCTCCGGCTGGATAATTCACCCCTCCACTTT. Protein product: CASSPNEGDILRLDNSPLHF. This sequence joins TRBV4-1 and TRBJ1-6, with D tentatively TRBD1 (6 bases). CDR1 is MGHRA, CDR2 YSYEKL, per germline. Deletions cut 4 bases from V and 5 bases from J, with 27 bases between. The CDR3 is made up of 20 amino acids.

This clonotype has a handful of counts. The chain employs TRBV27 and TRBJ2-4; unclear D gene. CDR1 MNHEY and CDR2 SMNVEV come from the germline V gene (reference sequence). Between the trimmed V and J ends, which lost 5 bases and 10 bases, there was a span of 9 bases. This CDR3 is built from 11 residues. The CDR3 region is CASSNVGIQYF. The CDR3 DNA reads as TGTGCCAGCAGTAATGTCGGTATTCAGTACTTC.

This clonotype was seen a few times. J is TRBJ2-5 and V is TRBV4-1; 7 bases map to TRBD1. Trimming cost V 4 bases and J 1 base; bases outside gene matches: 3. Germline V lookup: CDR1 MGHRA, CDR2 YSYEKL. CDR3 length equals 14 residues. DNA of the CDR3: TGCGCCAGCAGCCGAGGGACAGCCCAAGAGACCCAGTACTTC. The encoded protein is CASSRGTAQETQYF.

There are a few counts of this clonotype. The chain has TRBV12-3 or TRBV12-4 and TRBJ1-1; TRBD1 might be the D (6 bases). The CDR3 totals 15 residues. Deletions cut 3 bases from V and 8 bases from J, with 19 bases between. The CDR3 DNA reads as TGTGCCAGCAGTTTGGCAGGGGTGGTCAGAAGAGAAGCTTTCTTT. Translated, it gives CASSLAGVVRREAFF.

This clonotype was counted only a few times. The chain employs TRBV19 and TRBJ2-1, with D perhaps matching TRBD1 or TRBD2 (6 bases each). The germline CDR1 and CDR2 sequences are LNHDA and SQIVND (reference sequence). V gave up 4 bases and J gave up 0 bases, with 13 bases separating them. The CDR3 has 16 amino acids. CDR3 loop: CASSNTGRSSYNEQFF. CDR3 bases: TGTGCCAGTAGTAACACAGGGAGGTCCTCCTACAATGAGCAGTTCTTC. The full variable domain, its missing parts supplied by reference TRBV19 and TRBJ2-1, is DGGITQSPKYLFRKEGQNVTLSCEQNLNHDAMYWYRQDPGQGLRLIYYSQIVNDFQKGDIAEGYSVSREKKESFPLTVTSAQKNPTAFYLCASSNTGRSSYNEQFFGPGTRLTVL.

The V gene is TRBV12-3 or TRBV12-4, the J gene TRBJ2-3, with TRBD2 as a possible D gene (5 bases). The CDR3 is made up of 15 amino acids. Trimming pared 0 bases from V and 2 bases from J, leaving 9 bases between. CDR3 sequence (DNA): TGTGCCAGCAGTTTAGCAGCGGAGCCCACAGATACGCAGTATTTT. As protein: CASSLAAEPTDTQYF.

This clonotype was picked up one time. In DNA, the CDR3 is TGTGCCAGCAACCTTGAGGAAAGCACTGAAGCTTTCTTT. It is translated as CASNLEESTEAFF. This chain connects TRBV5-6 to TRBJ1-1; the D is unclear. The CDR3 runs 13 residues. Germline values: CDR1 SGHDT, CDR2 YYEEEE. V was cut by 6 bases and J by 4 bases, with 13 bases left in between. The full variable domain, its missing parts supplied by reference TRBV5-6 and TRBJ1-1, is DAGVTQSPTHLIKTRGQQVTLRCSPKSGHDTVSWYQQALGQGPQFIFQYYEEEERQRGNFPDRFSGHQFPNYSSELNVNALLLGDSALYLCASNLEESTEAFFGQGTRLTVV.

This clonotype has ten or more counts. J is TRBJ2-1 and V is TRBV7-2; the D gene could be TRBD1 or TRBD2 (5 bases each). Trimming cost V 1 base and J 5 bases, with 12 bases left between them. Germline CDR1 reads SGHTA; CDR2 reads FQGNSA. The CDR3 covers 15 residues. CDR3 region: CASSLGGIRNNEQFF. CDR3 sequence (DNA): TGTGCCAGCAGCTTAGGGGGGATTAGGAACAATGAGCAGTTCTTC.

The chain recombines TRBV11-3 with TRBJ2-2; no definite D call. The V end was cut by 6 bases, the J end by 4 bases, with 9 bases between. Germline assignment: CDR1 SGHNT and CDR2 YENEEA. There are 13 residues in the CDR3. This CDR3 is CASSPRTTGELFF. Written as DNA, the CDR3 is TGTGCCAGCAGTCCCAGGACCACCGGGGAGCTGTTTTTT.

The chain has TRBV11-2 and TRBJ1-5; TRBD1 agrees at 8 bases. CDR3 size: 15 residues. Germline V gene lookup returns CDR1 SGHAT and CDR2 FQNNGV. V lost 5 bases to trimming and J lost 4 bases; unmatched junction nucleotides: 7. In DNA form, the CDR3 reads TGTGCCAGCAGCGTCCAGGGGGCGGAGAATCAGCCCCAGCATTTT. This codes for CASSVQGAENQPQHF.

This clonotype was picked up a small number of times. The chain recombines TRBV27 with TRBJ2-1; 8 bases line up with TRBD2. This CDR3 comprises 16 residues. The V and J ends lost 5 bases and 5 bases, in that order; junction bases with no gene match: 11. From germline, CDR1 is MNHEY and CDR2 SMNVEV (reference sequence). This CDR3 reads CASSTLPGGPHNEQFF. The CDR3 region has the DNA TGTGCCAGCAGTACCTTGCCGGGAGGGCCGCACAATGAGCAGTTCTTC.

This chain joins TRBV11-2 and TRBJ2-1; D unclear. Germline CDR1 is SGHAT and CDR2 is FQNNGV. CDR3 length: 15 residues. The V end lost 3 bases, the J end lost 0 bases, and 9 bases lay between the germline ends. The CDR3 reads CASSFSESSYNEQFF. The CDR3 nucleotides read TGTGCCAGCAGCTTCAGCGAAAGCTCCTACAATGAGCAGTTCTTC.

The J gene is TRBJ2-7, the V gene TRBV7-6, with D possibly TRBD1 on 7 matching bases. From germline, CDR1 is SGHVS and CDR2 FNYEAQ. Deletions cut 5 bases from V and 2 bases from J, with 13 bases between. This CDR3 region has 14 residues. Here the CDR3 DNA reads TGTGCCAGCAGCCCCAGGGGGGATACCTACGAGCAGTACTTC. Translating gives CASSPRGDTYEQYF.

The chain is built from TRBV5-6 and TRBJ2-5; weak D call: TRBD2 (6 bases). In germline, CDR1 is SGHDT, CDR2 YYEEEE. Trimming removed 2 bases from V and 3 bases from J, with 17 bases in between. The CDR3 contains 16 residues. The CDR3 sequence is CASSLVAGGFEETQYF. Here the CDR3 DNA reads TGTGCCAGCAGCTTAGTCGCTGGAGGGTTTGAAGAGACCCAGTACTTC.

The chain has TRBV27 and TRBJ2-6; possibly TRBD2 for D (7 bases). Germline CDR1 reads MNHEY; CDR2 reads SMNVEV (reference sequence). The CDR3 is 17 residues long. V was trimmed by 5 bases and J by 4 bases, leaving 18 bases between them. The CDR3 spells CASSQWGGGSGANVLTF. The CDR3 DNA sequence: TGTGCCAGCAGTCAATGGGGAGGGGGTTCCGGGGCCAACGTCCTGACTTTC.

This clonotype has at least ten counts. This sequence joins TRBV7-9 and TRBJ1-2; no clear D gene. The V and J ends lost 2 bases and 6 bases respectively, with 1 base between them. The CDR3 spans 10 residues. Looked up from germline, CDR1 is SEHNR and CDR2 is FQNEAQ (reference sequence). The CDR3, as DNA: TGTGCCAGCAGCTTAAATGGCTACACCTTC. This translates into CASSLNGYTF.

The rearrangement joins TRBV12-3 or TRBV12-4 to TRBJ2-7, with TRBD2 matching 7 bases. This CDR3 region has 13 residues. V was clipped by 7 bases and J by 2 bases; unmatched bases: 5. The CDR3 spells CASIASGTYEQYF. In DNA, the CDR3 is TGTGCCAGCATAGCCAGCGGGACCTACGAGCAGTACTTC.

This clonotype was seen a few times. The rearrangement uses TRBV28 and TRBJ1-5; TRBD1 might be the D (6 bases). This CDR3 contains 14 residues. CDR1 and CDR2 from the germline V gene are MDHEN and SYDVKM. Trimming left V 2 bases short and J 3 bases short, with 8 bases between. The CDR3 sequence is CASSLDRFNQPQHF. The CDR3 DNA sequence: TGTGCCAGCAGTTTAGACAGGTTCAATCAGCCCCAGCATTTT.

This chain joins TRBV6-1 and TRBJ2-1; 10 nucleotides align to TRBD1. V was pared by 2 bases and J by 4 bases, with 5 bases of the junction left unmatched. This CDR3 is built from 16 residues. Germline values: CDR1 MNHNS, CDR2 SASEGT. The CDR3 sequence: CASSERTGGRYNEQFF. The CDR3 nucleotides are TGTGCCAGCAGTGAACGGACAGGGGGTCGATACAATGAGCAGTTCTTC.

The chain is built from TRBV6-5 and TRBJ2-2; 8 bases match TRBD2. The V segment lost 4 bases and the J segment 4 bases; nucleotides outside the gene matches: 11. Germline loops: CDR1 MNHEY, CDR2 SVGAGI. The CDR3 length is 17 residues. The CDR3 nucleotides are TGTGCCAGCAGTTCCCTCCGGGGGGGAGGGATCACCGGGGAGCTGTTTTTT. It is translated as CASSSLRGGGITGELFF.

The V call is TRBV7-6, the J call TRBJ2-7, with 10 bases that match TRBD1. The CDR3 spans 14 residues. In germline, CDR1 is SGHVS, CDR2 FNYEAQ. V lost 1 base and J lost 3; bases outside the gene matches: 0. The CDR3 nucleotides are TGTGCCAGCAGCTTAGGGGACAGGGGCTACGAGCAGTACTTC. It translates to CASSLGDRGYEQYF.